Below are 10 T cell receptor beta chains sequenced from a single sample in a study of T cell responses to AZD1222 COVID-19 vaccine. Here immunoSEQ multiplex PCR was the method, and the copy in TCRdb shows in-frame clones only, minus some. The sample gives more than 85,000 clones, about 88% of which show up once; more than 15% is in the top ten. Sample: peripheral blood, taken on day 0 of AZD1222 vaccination. Receptors originate from an adult in good health.

In DNA, the CDR3 is TGTGCCAGCAGCAAAGACAGGGGAGACCAGCCCCAGCATTTT. Amino acids: CASSKDRGDQPQHF. The chain has TRBV7-9 and TRBJ1-5; 8 bases align to TRBD1. V shed 5 bases, J shed 7 bases, and the junction held 7 bases outside the gene matches. The CDR3 runs 14 residues. Germline CDR1 is SEHNR and CDR2 is FQNEAQ (reference sequence).

The rearrangement links TRBV27 to TRBJ2-5; 11 bases match TRBD2. This CDR3 is built from 14 residues. Germline-derived CDR1 and CDR2 are MNHEY and SMNVEV (reference sequence). V dropped 5 bases and J dropped 4; count of bases not matched to a gene: 3. In DNA form, the CDR3 reads TGTGCCAGCAGTCCGGGGACTAGCGGAGAGACCCAGTACTTC. Encoded protein: CASSPGTSGETQYF.

This clone was seen once. The chain uses TRBV27 and TRBJ2-6; no clear D gene. Trimming took 8 bases from V and 4 from J, leaving 15 bases between them. The germline V gene has CDR1 MNHEY and CDR2 SMNVEV (reference sequence). The CDR3 consists of 15 residues. CDR3 DNA: TGTGCCAGCGGGCCTCGGCAGTACGGGGCCAACGTCCTGACTTTC. Residues: CASGPRQYGANVLTF.

The V call is TRBV11-2, the J call TRBJ2-2, with D tentatively TRBD2 (6 bases). The CDR3 totals 14 residues. V lost 5 bases and J lost 1, with 8 bases in between. The germline CDR1 and CDR2 sequences are SGHAT and FQNNGV. The CDR3 DNA reads as TGTGCCAGCAGCCCGGGGGTGAACACCGGGGAGCTGTTTTTT. This sequence encodes CASSPGVNTGELFF.

The rearrangement joins TRBV9 to TRBJ1-3; D might be TRBD1 (6 bases). The CDR3 length is 14 residues. With 3 bases removed from V and 4 bases from J, the gap between germline ends came to 11 bases. Germline lookup yields CDR1 SGDLS and CDR2 YYNGEE. The CDR3 sequence: CASSAAGVGNTIYF. Written as DNA, the CDR3 is TGTGCCAGCAGCGCCGCAGGGGTCGGAAACACCATATATTTT.

The chain recombines TRBV14 with TRBJ2-2; 9 bases map to TRBD1. The CDR3 length is 16 residues. V dropped 4 bases and J dropped 6; count of bases not matched to a gene: 9. Germline V CDR1 and CDR2: SGHDN, FVKESK. CDR3 nucleotides: TGTGCCAGCAGCCGATGGACAGGGGCGGCACCCGGGGAGCTGTTTTTT. Amino acid sequence: CASSRWTGAAPGELFF. The whole variable domain, filled in from reference TRBV14 and TRBJ2-2, reads EAGVTQFPSHSVIEKGQTVTLRCDPISGHDNLYWYRRVMGKEIKFLLHFVKESKQDESGMPNNRFLAERTGGTYSTLKVQPAELEDSGVYFCASSRWTGAAPGELFFGEGSRLTVL.

J is TRBJ1-1 and V is TRBV6-1; D gene ambiguous. This CDR3 spans 13 amino acids. The V and J ends lost 3 bases and 11 bases respectively, with 16 bases between them. Germline V CDR1 and CDR2: MNHNS, SASEGT. The CDR3 sequence: CASSDSRFGWAFF. DNA for the CDR3: TGTGCCAGCAGTGACAGCCGGTTTGGTTGGGCTTTCTTT.

The rearrangement joins TRBV3-1 (or the pseudogene TRBV3-2) to TRBJ1-2; the match to TRBD1 covers 8 bases. V gave up 1 base and J gave up 7 bases; unmatched junction bases: 5. This CDR3 contains 14 residues. Germline V gene lookup returns CDR1 LGHDT and CDR2 YNNKEL (reference sequence). The CDR3 sequence: CASSQVPQGVGYTF. DNA of the CDR3: TGTGCCAGCAGCCAAGTCCCACAGGGGGTTGGCTACACCTTC.

This rearrangement joins TRBV9 to TRBJ1-1, with D unclear. The CDR3 has 13 residues. Per the germline V gene, CDR1 is SGDLS and CDR2 is YYNGEE. V lost 5 bases, J lost 1 base, and 9 bases lay in between. This CDR3 is CASRPFENTEAFF. The CDR3 nucleotides read TGTGCCAGCAGACCCTTTGAGAACACTGAAGCTTTCTTT.

This chain uses TRBV6-2 or TRBV6-3 with TRBJ1-2, with a weak D call TRBD1 (5 bases). V was pared by 2 bases and J by 7 bases, with 17 bases between. The CDR3 covers 15 residues. The germline CDR1 and CDR2 sequences are MNHEY and SVGEGT. The CDR3 spells CASSYSATGLGGYTF. The CDR3 DNA follows: TGTGCCAGCAGTTACAGCGCTACAGGTCTTGGTGGCTACACCTTC.